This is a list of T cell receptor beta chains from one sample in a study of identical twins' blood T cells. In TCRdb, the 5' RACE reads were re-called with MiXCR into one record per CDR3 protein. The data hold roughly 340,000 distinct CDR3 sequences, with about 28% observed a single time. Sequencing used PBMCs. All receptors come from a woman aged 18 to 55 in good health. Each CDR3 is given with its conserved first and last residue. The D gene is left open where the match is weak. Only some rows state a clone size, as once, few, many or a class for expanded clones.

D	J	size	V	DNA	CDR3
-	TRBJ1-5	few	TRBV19	TGTGCCAGTAGTATTGCCCCCGGCAATCAGCCCCAGCATTTT	CASSIAPGNQPQHF
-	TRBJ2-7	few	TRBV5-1	TGCGCCAGCAGCTTATGGACAGCATCCTACGAGCAGTACTTC	CASSLWTASYEQYF
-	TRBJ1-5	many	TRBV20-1	TGCAGTGCTAGAAGCTTGGGCAATCAGCCCCAGCATTTT	CSARSLGNQPQHF
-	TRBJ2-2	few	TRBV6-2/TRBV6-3	TGTGCCAGCAGTAAACAGGGGAACACCGGGGAGCTGTTTTTT	CASSKQGNTGELFF
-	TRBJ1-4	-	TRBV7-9	TGTGCCAGCAGCCCGTCCGGGCCAGTTAATGAAAAACTGTTTTTT	CASSPSGPVNEKLFF
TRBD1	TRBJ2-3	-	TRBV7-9	TGTGCCAGCAGCGAGGGGACAGGAATCACAGATACGCAGTATTTT	CASSEGTGITDTQYF
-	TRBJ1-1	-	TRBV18	TGTGCCAGCTCACCACCGTTTGTTTTTGACGATTTCTTT	CASSPPFVFDDFF
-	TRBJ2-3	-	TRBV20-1	TGCAGTGCCCACAGGGCCCTCCGGGGTAAAGATACGCAGTATTTT	CSAHRALRGKDTQYF
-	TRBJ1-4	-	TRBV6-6	TGTGCCAGCAACCCCGGACCCCCGAGCGAAAAACTGTTTTTT	CASNPGPPSEKLFF
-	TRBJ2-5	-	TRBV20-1	TGCAGTGGGTCCTTCCGGGCCTTACAAGAGACCCAGTACTTC	CSGSFRALQETQYF
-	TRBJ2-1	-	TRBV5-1	TGCGCCAGCAGTAAGACGGGGTTCACCTACAATGAGCAGTTCTTC	CASSKTGFTYNEQFF
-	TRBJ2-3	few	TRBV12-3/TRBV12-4	TGTGCCAGCAGTTTCGGGTCGACGGAGTATTTT	CASSFGSTEYF
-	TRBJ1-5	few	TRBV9	TGTGCCAGCAGCGACAGATACCTTTCTAGCAATCAGCCCCAGCATTTT	CASSDRYLSSNQPQHF
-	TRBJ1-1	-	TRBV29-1	TGCGGCGCCGTCCCTGTGAACACTGAAGCTTTCTTT	CGAVPVNTEAFF
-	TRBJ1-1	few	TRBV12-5	TGTGCTAGTGGTCCCCGACAGGTGAATACCATGGACACTGAAGCTTTCTTT	CASGPRQVNTMDTEAFF
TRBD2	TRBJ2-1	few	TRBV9	TGTGCCAGCAGCGTAAGCGGGGGTTACAATGAGCAGTTCTTC	CASSVSGGYNEQFF
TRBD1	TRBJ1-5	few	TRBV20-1	TGCAGTGTAACGAGGGACAGAAATAGCAATCAGCCCCAGCATTTT	CSVTRDRNSNQPQHF
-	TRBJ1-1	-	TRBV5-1	TGCGCCAGCACCCTGGGGTGGGGCACTGAAGCTTTCTTT	CASTLGWGTEAFF
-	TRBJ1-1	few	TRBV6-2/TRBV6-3	TGTGCCAGCAGTTACTCGACCTTAATCACTGAAGCTTTCTTT	CASSYSTLITEAFF
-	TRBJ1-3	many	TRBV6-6	TGTGCCAGCAGTTCGGGAGGCTACGGTGGAAACACCATATATTTT	CASSSGGYGGNTIYF
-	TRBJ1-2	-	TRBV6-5	TGTGCCAGCAGTTACTCGTCCCCAGGACAGAGAGACTATGGCTACACCTTC	CASSYSSPGQRDYGYTF
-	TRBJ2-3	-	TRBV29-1	TGCAGCGTTGAAGCGGACAGAGCCCGTAATACGCAGTATTTT	CSVEADRARNTQYF
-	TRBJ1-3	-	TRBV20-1	TGCAGTGCTAGAGTCCTCCCGGCGAACACCGTATATTTT	CSARVLPANTVYF
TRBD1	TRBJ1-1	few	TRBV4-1	TGCGCCAGCAGCCAAGGGAAACAGGGGGCTGGTAAAGCTTTCTTT	CASSQGKQGAGKAFF
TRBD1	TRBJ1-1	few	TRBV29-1	TGCAGCGGAAGACAGGGCATAGGCGAAGCTTTCTTT	CSGRQGIGEAFF
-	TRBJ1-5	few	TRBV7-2	TGTGCCAGCAGCTCGATGACATGGGTGGGTCAGCCCCAGCATTTT	CASSSMTWVGQPQHF
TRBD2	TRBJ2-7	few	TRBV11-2	TGTGCCAGCAGCGCCCTTAGCGGGATTACCCTCGAGCAGTACTTC	CASSALSGITLEQYF
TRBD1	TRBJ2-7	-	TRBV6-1	TGTGCCAGCAGAGACACGGACAGGGACTACGAGCAGTACTTC	CASRDTDRDYEQYF
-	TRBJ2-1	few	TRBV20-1	TGCAGTGCGGAGGGAGTAGACTTCTCCTACAATGAGCAGTTCTTC	CSAEGVDFSYNEQFF
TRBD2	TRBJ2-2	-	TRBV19	TGTGCCAGTAAACTAGCGGGAGCGAACACCGGGGAGCTGTTTTTT	CASKLAGANTGELFF
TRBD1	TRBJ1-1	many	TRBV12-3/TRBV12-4	TGTGCCAGCAGTCTGACAGGGGTTTACACTGAAGCTTTCTTT	CASSLTGVYTEAFF
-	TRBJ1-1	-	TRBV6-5	TGTGCCAGCAGTCGTAGACACGGGCGGAGGAACAATGAAGCTTTCTTT	CASSRRHGRRNNEAFF
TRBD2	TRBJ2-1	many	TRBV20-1	TGCAGTGCGACCTCAGTTTTAGCGGGGGCCGGCAATGAGCAGTTCTTC	CSATSVLAGAGNEQFF
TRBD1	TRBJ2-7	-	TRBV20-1	TGCAGTACTAGAACCGGGACAGGCGTAACCTACGAGCAGTACTTC	CSTRTGTGVTYEQYF
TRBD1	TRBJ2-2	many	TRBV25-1	TGTGCCAGCAGGACAGGGAGCGGCGACACCGGGGAGCTGTTTTTT	CASRTGSGDTGELFF
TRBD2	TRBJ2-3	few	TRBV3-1	TGTGCCAGCAGCCCGCTGAGACTAGCTAGCACAGATACGCAGTATTTT	CASSPLRLASTDTQYF
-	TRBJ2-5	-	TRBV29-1	TGCAGCGTTCAAACCACAGGGATTCGAGAGACCCAGTACTTC	CSVQTTGIRETQYF
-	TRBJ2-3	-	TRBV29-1	TGCAGCGTTGATCAGCGGCGTCGGGATACGCAGTATTTT	CSVDQRRRDTQYF
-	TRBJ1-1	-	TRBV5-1	TGCGCCAGCAGCTACTACAGGGATGACACTGAAGCTTTCTTT	CASSYYRDDTEAFF
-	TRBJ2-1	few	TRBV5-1	TGCGCCAGCAGCTTGGGTTCCACCAATGAGCAGTTCTTC	CASSLGSTNEQFF
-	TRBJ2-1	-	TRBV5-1	TGCGCCAGCAGCTTGGACGACGTAAGCTCCTACAATGAGCAGTTCTTC	CASSLDDVSSYNEQFF
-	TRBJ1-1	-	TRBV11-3	TGTGCCAGCAGCTTTTCCCTCTCGACTGAAGCTTTCTTT	CASSFSLSTEAFF
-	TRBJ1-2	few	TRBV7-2	TGTGCCAGCAGCTCAAAAATGGGGTATGGCTACACCTTC	CASSSKMGYGYTF
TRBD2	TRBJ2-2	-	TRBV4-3	TGCGCCAGCAGCCAGCGTCTAGCGGGTGCCGGCGAGCTGTTTTTT	CASSQRLAGAGELFF
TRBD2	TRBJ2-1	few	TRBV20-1	TGCAGTGCTATTGGGGGGGGATACAATGAGCAGTTCTTC	CSAIGGGYNEQFF
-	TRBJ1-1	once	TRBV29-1	TGCAGCACTATTAACACTGAAGCTTTCTTT	CSTINTEAFF
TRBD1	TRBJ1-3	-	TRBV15	TGTGCCACCAGCGCCGCAGGGGGGTCTGGAAACACCATATATTTT	CATSAAGGSGNTIYF
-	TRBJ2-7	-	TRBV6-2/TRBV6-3	TGTGCCAGCAGTTACTCGAAGACTCACGGGCAGTACTTC	CASSYSKTHGQYF
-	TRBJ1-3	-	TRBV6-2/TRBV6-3	TGTGCCAGCAGTCCCCTCGCCGCAAACTCTGGAAACACCATATATTTT	CASSPLAANSGNTIYF
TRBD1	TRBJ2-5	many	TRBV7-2	TGTGCCAGCACTCCGACAGGGGAGACCCAGTACTTC	CASTPTGETQYF